This T cell receptor beta chain is drawn from a study of control samples from healthy donors and cancer patients. The CDR3 contains 15 residues. Per germline, CDR1 SNHLY and CDR2 FYNNEI. J lost 7 bases, V lost 3 bases, and 8 bases had no gene match. Assay used: immunoSEQ multiplex PCR; TCRdb lists only in-frame clones, some missing. Among approximately 84,000 clones listed, about nine tenths were seen once. The chain has TRBV2 and TRBJ1-5, with TRBD1 identical over 8 bases. Sequenced input: blood. The sequence was obtained from a man aged 25 to 40 in good health. The CDR3, as DNA: TGTGCCAGCAGTGAGGGAAACAGGGGGGGCCAGCCCCAGCATTTT. Translating gives CASSEGNRGGQPQHF.